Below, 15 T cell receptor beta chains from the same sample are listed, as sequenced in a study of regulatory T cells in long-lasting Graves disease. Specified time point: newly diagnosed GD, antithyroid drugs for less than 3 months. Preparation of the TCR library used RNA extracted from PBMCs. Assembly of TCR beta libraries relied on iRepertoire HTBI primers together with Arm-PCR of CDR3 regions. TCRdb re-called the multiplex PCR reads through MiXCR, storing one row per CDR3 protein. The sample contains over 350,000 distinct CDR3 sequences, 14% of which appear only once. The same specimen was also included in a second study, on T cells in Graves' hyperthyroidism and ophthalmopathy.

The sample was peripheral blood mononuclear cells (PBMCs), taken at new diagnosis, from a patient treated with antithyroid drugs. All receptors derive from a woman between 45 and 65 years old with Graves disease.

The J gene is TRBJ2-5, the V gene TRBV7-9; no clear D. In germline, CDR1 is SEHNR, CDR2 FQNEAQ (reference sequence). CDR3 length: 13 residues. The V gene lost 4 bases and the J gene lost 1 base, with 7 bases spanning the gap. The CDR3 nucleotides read TGTGCCAGCAGCTACCCGGGCCAAGAGACCCAGTACTTC. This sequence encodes CASSYPGQETQYF.

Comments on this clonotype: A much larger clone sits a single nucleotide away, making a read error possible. The CDR3: CAWSTGINERLFF. The CDR3 DNA sequence: TGTGCCTGGAGTACCGGGATTAATGAAAGACTGTTTTTT. This rearrangement joins TRBV30 to TRBJ1-4; D gene unclear. The germline V gene has CDR1 GTSNPN and CDR2 SVGIG (reference sequence). This CDR3 contains 13 residues.

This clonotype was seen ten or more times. CDR3 DNA: TGTGCCACCAGTGATTGGACTAGCGGAGGATACGAGCAGTACTTC. Its translation: CATSDWTSGGYEQYF. The chain uses TRBV24-1 and TRBJ2-7; TRBD2 matches 10 bases. Germline assignment: CDR1 KGHDR and CDR2 SFDVKD. This CDR3 spans 15 amino acids. Trimming cost V 2 bases and J 4 bases; bases outside gene matches: 4.

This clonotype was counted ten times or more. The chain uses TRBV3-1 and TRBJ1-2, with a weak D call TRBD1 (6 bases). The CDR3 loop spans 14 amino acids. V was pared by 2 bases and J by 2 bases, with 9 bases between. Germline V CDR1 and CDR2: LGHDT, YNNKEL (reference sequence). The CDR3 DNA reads TGTGCCAGCAGCCAACTGACAGGAAACTATGGCTACACCTTC. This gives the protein CASSQLTGNYGYTF.

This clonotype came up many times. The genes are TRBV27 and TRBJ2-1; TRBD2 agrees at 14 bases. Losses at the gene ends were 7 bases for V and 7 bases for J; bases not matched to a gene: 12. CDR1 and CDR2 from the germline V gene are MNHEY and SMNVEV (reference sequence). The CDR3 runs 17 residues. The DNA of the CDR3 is TGTGCCAGCAATCACGGACTAGCGGGAGGAGGTTCGAATGAGCAGTTCTTC. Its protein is CASNHGLAGGGSNEQFF.

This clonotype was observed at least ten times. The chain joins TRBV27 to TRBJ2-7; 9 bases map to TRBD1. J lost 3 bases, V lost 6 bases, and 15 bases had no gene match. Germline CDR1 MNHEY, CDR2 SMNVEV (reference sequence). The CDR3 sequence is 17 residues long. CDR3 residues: CASSPSETPGQGYEQYF. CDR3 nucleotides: TGTGCCAGCAGCCCGTCCGAGACCCCGGGACAGGGCTACGAGCAGTACTTC.

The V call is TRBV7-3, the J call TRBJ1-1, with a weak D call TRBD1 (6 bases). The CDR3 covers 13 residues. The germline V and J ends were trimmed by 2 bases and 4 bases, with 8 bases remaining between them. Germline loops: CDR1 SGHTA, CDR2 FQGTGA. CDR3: CASSLGTTTEAFF. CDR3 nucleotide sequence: TGTGCCAGCAGCTTAGGGACAACCACTGAAGCTTTCTTT.

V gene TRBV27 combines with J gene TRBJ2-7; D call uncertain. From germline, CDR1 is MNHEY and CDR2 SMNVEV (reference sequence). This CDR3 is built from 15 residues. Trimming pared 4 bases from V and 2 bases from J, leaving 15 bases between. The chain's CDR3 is CASSSRIKHPYEQYF. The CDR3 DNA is TGTGCCAGCAGTTCCCGCATCAAGCATCCCTACGAGCAGTACTTC.

CDR3 DNA sequence: TGCGCCAGCAGCTTGGACGGCGTCTCTGGAAACACCATATATTTT. Encoded protein: CASSLDGVSGNTIYF. This chain links TRBV5-1 with TRBJ1-3; D gene unclear. The germline CDR1 and CDR2 sequences are SGHRS and YFSETQ. This CDR3 comprises 15 residues. V lost 0 bases, J lost 0 bases, and 7 bases lay in between.

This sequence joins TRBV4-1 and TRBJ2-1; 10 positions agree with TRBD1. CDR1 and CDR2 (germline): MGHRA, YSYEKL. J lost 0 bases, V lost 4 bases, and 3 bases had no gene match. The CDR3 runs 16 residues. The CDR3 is CASSPRTGGSYNEQFF. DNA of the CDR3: TGCGCCAGCAGCCCGAGGACAGGGGGCTCCTACAATGAGCAGTTCTTC.

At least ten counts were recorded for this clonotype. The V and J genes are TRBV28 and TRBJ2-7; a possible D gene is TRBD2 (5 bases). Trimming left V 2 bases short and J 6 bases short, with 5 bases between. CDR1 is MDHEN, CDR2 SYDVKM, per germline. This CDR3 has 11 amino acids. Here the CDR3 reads CASSLLAEQYF. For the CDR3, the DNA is TGTGCCAGCAGTTTACTAGCCGAGCAGTACTTC.

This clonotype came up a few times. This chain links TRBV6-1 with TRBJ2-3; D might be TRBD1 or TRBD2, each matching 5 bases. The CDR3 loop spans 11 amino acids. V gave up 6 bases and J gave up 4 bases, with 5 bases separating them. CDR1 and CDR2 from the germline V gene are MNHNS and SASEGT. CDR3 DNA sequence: TGTGCCAGCAGGGGGGCAGATACGCAGTATTTT. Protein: CASRGADTQYF.

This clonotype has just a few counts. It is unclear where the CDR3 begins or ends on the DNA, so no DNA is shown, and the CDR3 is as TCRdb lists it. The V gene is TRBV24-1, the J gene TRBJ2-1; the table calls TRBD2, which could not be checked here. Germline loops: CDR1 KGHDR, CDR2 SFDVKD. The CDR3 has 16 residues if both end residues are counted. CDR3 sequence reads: CATSDFGPGSYNEQFF.

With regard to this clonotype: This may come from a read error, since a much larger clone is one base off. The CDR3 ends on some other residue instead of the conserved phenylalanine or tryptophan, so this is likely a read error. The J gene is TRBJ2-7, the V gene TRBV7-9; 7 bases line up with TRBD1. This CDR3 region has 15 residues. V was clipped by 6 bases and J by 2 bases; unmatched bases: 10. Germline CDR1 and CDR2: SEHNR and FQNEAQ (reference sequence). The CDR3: CASSLLPGGTYEQYL. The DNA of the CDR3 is TGTGCCAGCAGTTTATTGCCAGGGGGAACCTACGAGCAGTACCTC.

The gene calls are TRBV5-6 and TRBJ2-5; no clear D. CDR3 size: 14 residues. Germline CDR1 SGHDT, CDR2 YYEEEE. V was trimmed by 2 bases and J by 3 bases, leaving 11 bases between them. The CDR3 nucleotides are TGTGCCAGCAGCTTCGGTATAAACAAAGAGACCCAGTACTTC. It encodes CASSFGINKETQYF.